Shown below are 26 T cell receptor beta chains from a single sample sequenced in a study of Ad26.COV2.S vaccination and SARS-CoV-2 variants. Profiling relied on immunoSEQ multiplex PCR, and the TCRdb table lists in-frame clones only, not all of them. The sample contains 350,000 to 450,000 clones, about 89% of which appear only once. As to treatment: roughly 19 received Ad26.COV2.S at low or high dose, single or two shots; 5 received placebo; per-sample allocation not given. Following the first vaccine or placebo injection, samples were taken on day 63. The sample in question was peripheral blood, obtained in a trial of Ad26.COV2.S vaccine versus placebo. Receptors originate from a person between 18 and 65 years old who received the Ad26.COV2.S COVID-19 vaccine or a placebo.

The chain couples TRBV5-4 to TRBJ2-7; 10 bases match TRBD2. CDR1 SGHNT and CDR2 YYREEE come from the germline V gene (reference sequence). Losses at the gene ends were 4 bases for V and 9 bases for J; bases not matched to a gene: 19. CDR3 size: 17 residues. This chain's CDR3 is CASSPAGGARSTQGQYF. The CDR3 DNA reads TGTGCCAGCAGCCCAGCGGGAGGGGCACGCTCAACCCAGGGGCAGTACTTC.

This chain connects TRBV6-5 to TRBJ2-2; maybe TRBD2 (5 bases). CDR1 is MNHEY and CDR2 is SVGAGI in the germline V gene. CDR3 size: 14 residues. Between the trimmed V and J ends, which lost 6 bases and 5 bases, there was a span of 13 bases. The CDR3 is CASRLIGGTGELFF. The CDR3 DNA follows: TGTGCCAGCAGGTTAATAGGCGGGACCGGGGAGCTGTTTTTT.

The chain uses TRBV6-6 and TRBJ2-1; TRBD1 matches 10 bases. Germline CDR1 and CDR2: MNHNY and SVGAGI (reference sequence). This CDR3 has 18 residues. V lost 5 bases and J lost 9; bases outside the gene matches: 19. The CDR3: CASSLTLLGTGDWGEQFF. The CDR3 region has the DNA TGTGCCAGCAGTCTAACCCTCCTTGGGACAGGGGATTGGGGTGAGCAGTTCTTC.

The chain is built from TRBV28 and TRBJ2-1; TRBD2 matches at 7 bases. The CDR3 extends over 16 amino acids. Germline lookup yields CDR1 MDHEN and CDR2 SYDVKM. Losses at the gene ends were 6 bases for V and 4 bases for J; bases not matched to a gene: 12. The CDR3 sequence: CASSPPERGLYNEQFF. As DNA, the CDR3 is TGTGCCAGCAGCCCACCGGAGCGGGGCCTATACAATGAGCAGTTCTTC.

This chain connects TRBV7-2 to TRBJ2-2; 10 bases line up with TRBD2. The CDR3 consists of 16 residues. Germline V gene lookup returns CDR1 SGHTA and CDR2 FQGNSA. The trim removed 5 bases at V and 7 bases at J, leaving 10 bases unmatched. CDR3 protein: CASSPLAGVKGGELFF. The CDR3 DNA sequence: TGTGCCAGCAGCCCGCTAGCGGGAGTGAAGGGCGGGGAGCTGTTTTTT.

This clone was observed once. The gene calls are TRBV9 and TRBJ2-7; D is ambiguous. CDR1 is SGDLS, CDR2 YYNGEE, per germline. CDR3 size: 14 residues. V shed 0 bases and J shed 0 bases, with 7 bases lying between them. CDR3 protein: CASSVGVSSYEQYF. In DNA form, the CDR3 reads TGTGCCAGCAGCGTAGGAGTGAGCTCCTACGAGCAGTACTTC.

In its sample, this clone was seen a few times. For the CDR3, the DNA is TGTGCCTGGAGTGTACTAACCACCGGGGAGCTGTTTTTT. The encoded protein is CAWSVLTTGELFF. This chain uses TRBV30 with TRBJ2-2; no firm D call. Per the germline V gene, CDR1 is GTSNPN and CDR2 is SVGIG (reference sequence). V was trimmed by 0 bases and J by 4 bases, leaving 6 bases between them. CDR3 size: 13 residues.

The chain carries TRBV27 and TRBJ2-3, with 8 positions matching TRBD2. This CDR3 comprises 15 residues. J gave up 2 bases and V 5 bases, and 6 bases lay outside the gene matches. Germline V gives CDR1 MNHEY, CDR2 SMNVEV (reference sequence). The DNA of the CDR3 is TGTGCCAGCAGTCCATTAGCGGGAACCACAGATACGCAGTATTTT. Translating it yields CASSPLAGTTDTQYF.

The chain recombines TRBV9 with TRBJ2-2; TRBD1 aligns across 8 bases. V lost 0 bases to trimming and J lost 5 bases; unmatched junction nucleotides: 3. The germline V gene has CDR1 SGDLS and CDR2 YYNGEE. There are 15 residues in the CDR3. CDR3 sequence (DNA): TGTGCCAGCAGCGTAGGACAGGGGAAGACCGGGGAGCTGTTTTTT. Translating gives CASSVGQGKTGELFF.

There are a few counts of this clone. The chain combines TRBV19 with TRBJ1-1; D gene ambiguous. CDR3 length: 13 residues. CDR1 is LNHDA, CDR2 SQIVND, per germline (reference sequence). Trimming pared 1 base from V and 3 bases from J, leaving 6 bases between. This CDR3 is CASSIGGYTEAFF. In DNA form, the CDR3 reads TGTGCCAGTAGTATAGGTGGATACACTGAAGCTTTCTTT.

J is TRBJ1-4 and V is TRBV30, with 9 bases fitting TRBD1. V lost 1 base to trimming and J lost 6 bases; unmatched junction nucleotides: 6. CDR3 length equals 15 residues. Germline V gene lookup returns CDR1 GTSNPN and CDR2 SVGIG (reference sequence). CDR3 nucleotide sequence: TGTGCCTGGAGTGACTACAGGGGGCTGGATGAAAAACTGTTTTTT. This gives the protein CAWSDYRGLDEKLFF.

The chain combines TRBV5-4 with TRBJ2-1; TRBD2 matches at 11 bases. The trim removed 4 bases at V and 3 bases at J, leaving 6 bases unmatched. This CDR3 is built from 16 residues. Per germline, CDR1 SGHNT and CDR2 YYREEE (reference sequence). In nucleotides, the CDR3 is TGTGCCAGCAGCCCAAGGCTAGCGGGAGGCTACAATGAGCAGTTCTTC. Translated, it gives CASSPRLAGGYNEQFF.

The rearrangement uses TRBV11-3 and TRBJ2-2; D call uncertain. The CDR3 totals 13 residues. V was trimmed by 0 bases and J by 6 bases, leaving 5 bases between them. The germline gives CDR1 SGHNT, CDR2 YENEEA. The CDR3 sequence is CASSLDLAGELFF. The CDR3 nucleotides are TGTGCCAGCAGCTTAGATCTCGCCGGGGAGCTGTTTTTT.

The chain carries TRBV5-1 and TRBJ1-4; 7 nucleotides align to TRBD1. The CDR3 spans 16 residues. V shed 4 bases, J shed 10 bases, and the junction held 16 bases outside the gene matches. Per the germline V gene, CDR1 is SGHRS and CDR2 is YFSETQ. CDR3 in DNA: TGCGCCAGCAGCCGCACCTCTGACAGGGTAGTTGGAAAACTGTTTTTT. As protein: CASSRTSDRVVGKLFF.

This rearrangement joins TRBV2 to TRBJ1-1; TRBD1 is a possible D gene (5 bases). This CDR3 spans 14 amino acids. Germline values: CDR1 SNHLY, CDR2 FYNNEI. V was shortened by 5 bases and J by 1 base, with 11 bases between the two germline ends. In nucleotides, the CDR3 is TGTGCCAGCAGTTGGGCAGGGCGGAACACTGAAGCTTTCTTT. Protein: CASSWAGRNTEAFF.

The chain links TRBV9 to TRBJ1-1, with D perhaps matching TRBD1 (6 bases). V was shortened by 0 bases and J by 3 bases, with 15 bases between the two germline ends. Germline CDR1 SGDLS, CDR2 YYNGEE. This CDR3 contains 16 residues. CDR3 sequence (DNA): TGTGCCAGCAGCGTAGGGGCAGGGGATTGGGACACTGAAGCTTTCTTT. The encoded protein is CASSVGAGDWDTEAFF.

The CDR3 DNA reads as TGTGCCAGCAGTTTATGGGGCATACCTGAAGCTTTCTTT. Translating gives CASSLWGIPEAFF. V and J are TRBV12-3 or TRBV12-4 and TRBJ1-1, with a weak D call TRBD1 (5 bases). V was pared by 2 bases and J by 6 bases, with 10 bases between. The CDR3 covers 13 residues.

The chain is built from TRBV5-6 and TRBJ1-2, with D uncertain. The ends were cut back, 4 bases at V and 5 bases at J, with 12 bases in the middle. Germline loops: CDR1 SGHDT, CDR2 YYEEEE. The CDR3 has 13 residues. CDR3 sequence reads: CASSTGRVYGYTF. The CDR3, as DNA: TGTGCCAGCAGCACCGGGCGGGTATATGGCTACACCTTC. The whole variable domain, filled in from reference TRBV5-6 and TRBJ1-2, reads DAGVTQSPTHLIKTRGQQVTLRCSPKSGHDTVSWYQQALGQGPQFIFQYYEEEERQRGNFPDRFSGHQFPNYSSELNVNALLLGDSALYLCASSTGRVYGYTFGSGTRLTVV.

The gene calls are TRBV6-6 and TRBJ1-5; D is unresolved. The CDR3 totals 15 residues. Germline V gene sequence: CDR1 MNHNY, CDR2 SVGAGI (reference sequence). Trimming removed 7 bases at V and 1 base at J, with 14 bases between. The CDR3 spells CASTYDPESNQPQHF. CDR3 DNA: TGTGCCAGCACCTATGACCCTGAGAGCAATCAGCCCCAGCATTTT.

V gene TRBV30 combines with J gene TRBJ1-1; the D is unclear. The CDR3 totals 11 residues. Trimming stripped 4 bases from V and 8 bases from J, with 11 bases between. CDR1 GTSNPN and CDR2 SVGIG come from the germline V gene (reference sequence). The CDR3 sequence: CAWKGPSEAFF. In DNA form, the CDR3 reads TGTGCCTGGAAGGGTCCATCCGAAGCTTTCTTT.

The V and J genes are TRBV3-1 (or the pseudogene TRBV3-2) and TRBJ2-2, with D possibly being TRBD1 or TRBD2 (7 bases each). Trimming cost V 5 bases and J 7 bases, with 14 bases left between them. The length of the CDR3 is 14 residues. From germline, CDR1 is LGHDT and CDR2 YNNKEL (reference sequence). CDR3 DNA sequence: TGTGCCAGCAGCTCCAGGGGGGGTGGCGGGGAGCTGTTTTTT. Protein sequence: CASSSRGGGGELFF.

For this clone: Compared with germline, one end of the junction differs, possibly owing to a read error. The rearrangement links TRBV15 to TRBJ1-5, with 8 bases identical to TRBD1. The CDR3 sequence is 12 residues long. Germline CDR1 reads LNHNV; CDR2 reads YYDKDF (reference sequence). CDR3 region: CATNRQGQPQHF. CDR3 nucleotide sequence: TGTGCCACCAACAGACAGGGGCAGCCCCAGCATTTT.

The chain has TRBV19 and TRBJ1-1; 8 bases line up with TRBD1. The germline V gene has CDR1 LNHDA and CDR2 SQIVND (reference sequence). V lost 8 bases to trimming and J lost 8 bases; unmatched junction nucleotides: 7. The CDR3 is 12 amino acids. The CDR3 reads CASRYRGAEAFF. DNA of the CDR3: TGTGCCAGTCGTTACAGGGGGGCCGAAGCTTTCTTT.

V and J are TRBV2 and TRBJ2-7, with D maybe TRBD1 (6 bases). V lost 5 bases and J lost 7, with 15 bases in between. The CDR3 covers 13 residues. From germline, CDR1 is SNHLY and CDR2 FYNNEI. CDR3 amino acids: CASSSTGSGEQYF. CDR3 DNA sequence: TGTGCCAGCAGTTCCACAGGGTCCGGGGAGCAGTACTTC. Filled out from reference TRBV2 and TRBJ2-7, the complete variable domain reads EPEVTQTPSHQVTQMGQEVILRCVPISNHLYFYWYRQILGQKVEFLVSFYNNEISEKSEIFDDQFSVERPDGSNFTLKIRSTKLEDSAMYFCASSSTGSGEQYFGPGTRLTVT.

This rearrangement joins TRBV30 to TRBJ1-6, with D possibly matching TRBD1 (6 bases). V dropped 0 bases and J dropped 0 bases, with 12 bases sitting between them. This CDR3 region has 17 residues. Germline assignment: CDR1 GTSNPN and CDR2 SVGIG (reference sequence). CDR3 nucleotides: TGTGCCTGGAGTGTATTAACAGGGAGCTCCTATAATTCACCCCTCCACTTT. This gives the protein CAWSVLTGSSYNSPLHF.

This sequence joins TRBV6-4 and TRBJ1-2; the match to TRBD1 covers 9 bases. Trimming cost V 4 bases and J 8 bases; bases outside gene matches: 5. The CDR3 is 13 amino acids. Germline V CDR1 and CDR2: MRHNA, SNTAGT. This CDR3 reads CASSGSTGGGYTF. The CDR3 nucleotides read TGTGCCAGCAGTGGTTCGACAGGGGGAGGCTACACCTTC.